The 2 T cell receptor beta chains listed next were all sequenced from one sample in a study of T cells in Graves' hyperthyroidism and ophthalmopathy. RNA transcripts were the template for amplifying TCR beta CDR3 regions. A set of HTBI primers served as the primers for a first-round RT-PCR of the TCR CDR3. TCRdb fed the multiplex PCR reads into MiXCR, producing one record per CDR3 protein. The sample includes 700,000 or so distinct CDR3 sequences, roughly 15% of them seen just once. The material sequenced was blood. The receptor set was obtained from a woman in her 50s with Graves' ophthalmopathy.

This clonotype was observed many times. The V gene is TRBV7-2, the J gene TRBJ2-5; no clear D. Germline lookup yields CDR1 SGHTA and CDR2 FQGNSA. Trimming stripped 1 base from V and 3 bases from J, with 6 bases between. The CDR3 is 13 residues long. The chain's CDR3 is CASSLDFKETQYF. The CDR3 region has the DNA TGTGCCAGCAGCTTAGATTTTAAAGAGACCCAGTACTTC.

In its sample, this clonotype was seen many times. The chain recombines TRBV6-1 with TRBJ1-2; 7 bases are a match to TRBD1. Germline V gene sequence: CDR1 MNHNS, CDR2 SASEGT. Germline trimming cut 6 bases from V and 6 bases from J; bases unmatched to any gene: 10. The CDR3 runs 14 residues. The CDR3 nucleotides are TGTGCCAGCAGGCTGACAGGGTTCGGGGATGGCTACACCTTC. Amino acids: CASRLTGFGDGYTF.